These 22 T cell receptor beta chains were sequenced from one sample in a study of blood T cell repertoires in COVID-19. Only in-frame clones appear in the TCRdb table, and some are missing; sequencing was by immunoSEQ multiplex PCR. This sample has around 260,000 clones, with roughly 88% found just once. The specimen sequenced was peripheral blood. The source is a woman aged 25-40 years with active or convalescent COVID-19.

The count of this clone is one. The V gene is TRBV19, the J gene TRBJ2-3; tentatively, D is TRBD2 (7 bases). Germline CDR1 and CDR2: LNHDA and SQIVND (reference sequence). The CDR3 contains 16 residues. Between the trimmed V and J ends, which lost 3 bases and 2 bases, there was a span of 15 bases. CDR3 residues: CASSIVGGGHTDTQYF. The CDR3 nucleotides are TGTGCCAGTAGTATTGTGGGCGGGGGACACACAGATACGCAGTATTTT.

The chain recombines TRBV9 with TRBJ1-1; no definite D call. V dropped 7 bases and J dropped 5 bases, with 9 bases sitting between them. CDR1 is SGDLS, CDR2 YYNGEE, per germline. The CDR3 spans 11 residues. CDR3 region: CASSLRTEAFF. CDR3 sequence (DNA): TGTGCCAGCTCCTTACGGACTGAAGCTTTCTTT. Combining the CDR3 with reference TRBV9 and TRBJ1-1 gives the whole variable domain DSGVTQTPKHLITATGQRVTLRCSPRSGDLSVYWYQQSLDQGLQFLIQYYNGEERAKGNILERFSAQQFPDLHSELNLSSLELGDSALYFCASSLRTEAFFGQGTRLTVV.

V and J are TRBV7-2 and TRBJ2-1, with 16 bases aligning to TRBD2. This CDR3 is 18 amino acids long. Germline CDR1 and CDR2: SGHTA and FQGNSA. V dropped 2 bases and J dropped 7; count of bases not matched to a gene: 8. The CDR3: CASSLPGLAGGAGNEQFF. Here the CDR3 DNA reads TGTGCCAGCAGCTTACCGGGACTAGCGGGGGGGGCCGGGAATGAGCAGTTCTTC.

The chain carries TRBV19 and TRBJ1-5; TRBD1 matches at 11 bases. The V segment lost 5 bases and the J segment 0 bases; nucleotides outside the gene matches: 9. The CDR3 spans 18 residues. In germline, CDR1 is LNHDA, CDR2 SQIVND (reference sequence). Written as DNA, the CDR3 is TGTGCCAGTAGTCCGAGGGACAGGGGGGCCTATAGCAATCAGCCCCAGCATTTT. Translation: CASSPRDRGAYSNQPQHF.

This clone appeared a single time. The chain employs TRBV7-9 and TRBJ1-2, with D possibly TRBD1 on 6 matching bases. This CDR3 has 15 amino acids. Deletions cut 5 bases from V and 1 base from J, with 14 bases between. Germline V CDR1 and CDR2: SEHNR, FQNEAQ (reference sequence). The CDR3 sequence: CASSKPGHDNYGYTF. The CDR3, as DNA: TGTGCCAGCAGCAAACCGGGACACGATAACTATGGCTACACCTTC.

This clone was found once. This chain links TRBV7-9 with TRBJ2-3; D uncertain. V dropped 3 bases and J dropped 5 bases, with 21 bases sitting between them. This CDR3 contains 17 residues. CDR1 is SEHNR and CDR2 is FQNEAQ in the germline V gene (reference sequence). The DNA for the CDR3 is TGTGCCAGCAGCTTGTTGAGCTCGAACGCGAGAATAGATACGCAGTATTTT. Translated: CASSLLSSNARIDTQYF. Using reference TRBV7-9 and TRBJ2-3 for the parts outside the CDR3, the full variable domain is DTGVSQNPRHKITKRGQNVTFRCDPISEHNRLYWYRQTLGQGPEFLTYFQNEAQLEKSRLLSDRFSAERPKGSFSTLEIQRTEQGDSAMYLCASSLLSSNARIDTQYFGPGTRLTVL.

The chain is built from TRBV28 and TRBJ1-2, with D possibly being TRBD1 (5 bases). V was clipped by 4 bases and J by 4 bases, with 19 bases between them. This CDR3 has 16 amino acids. CDR1 is MDHEN and CDR2 is SYDVKM in the germline V gene. The CDR3 DNA is TGTGCCAGCAGTTCCCCCTTGAGGGGCGGGAGCTATGGCTACACCTTC. Translated: CASSSPLRGGSYGYTF.

The J gene is TRBJ2-4, the V gene TRBV29-1, with TRBD2 as a possible D gene (6 bases). The CDR3 length is 15 residues. Germline V gene sequence: CDR1 SQVTM, CDR2 ANQGSEA. V was trimmed by 5 bases and J by 3 bases, leaving 17 bases between them. The CDR3 sequence is CSVRDSLRGKNIQYF. As DNA, the CDR3 is TGCAGCGTTCGGGACTCCCTTCGGGGCAAAAACATTCAGTACTTC.

The genes are TRBV10-3 and TRBJ2-3; a weak D match, TRBD1 (5 bases). The CDR3 runs to 12 residues. CDR1 is ENHRY and CDR2 is SYGVKD in the germline V gene. Deletions cut 8 bases from V and 0 bases from J, with 6 bases between. In DNA form, the CDR3 reads TGTGCCATCGGGGCTAGCACAGATACGCAGTATTTT. Its protein is CAIGASTDTQYF.

The V and J genes are TRBV29-1 and TRBJ1-2; D not certain. The V gene lost 6 bases and the J gene lost 3 bases, with 8 bases spanning the gap. Per germline, CDR1 SQVTM and CDR2 ANQGSEA. This CDR3 is 11 amino acids long. The chain's CDR3 is CSVGSDYGYTF. For the CDR3, the DNA is TGCAGCGTAGGCAGCGACTATGGCTACACCTTC.

Worth noting for this clone: One end of the junction varies from germline; a read error may be responsible. V usage is TRBV7-2 and J usage is TRBJ1-1; D is unclear. The CDR3 has 14 residues. Looked up from germline, CDR1 is SGHTA and CDR2 is FQGNSA. Written as DNA, the CDR3 is TGTGCCAGCAGTTTAGCGTCAAGCACGACTGAAGCTTTCTTT. Encoded protein: CASSLASSTTEAFF.

The CDR3 bases are TGTGCCAGCTCACCACAGGGCAGGGGCACTGGAAACACCATATATTTT. Amino acid sequence: CASSPQGRGTGNTIYF. The J gene is TRBJ1-3, the V gene TRBV18; TRBD1 might be the D (6 bases). The CDR3 consists of 16 residues. The V gene lost 1 base and the J gene lost 2 bases, with 12 bases spanning the gap. Germline values: CDR1 KGHSH, CDR2 LQKENI.

This chain connects TRBV25-1 to TRBJ1-4; TRBD1 might be the D (6 bases). Trimming pared 6 bases from V and 5 bases from J, leaving 16 bases between. There are 15 residues in the CDR3. The germline CDR1 and CDR2 sequences are MGHDK and SYGVNS. CDR3 bases: TGTGCCAGCAGGGGAACAGGGCACCCAAATGAAAAACTGTTTTTT. Amino acids: CASRGTGHPNEKLFF.

The rearrangement joins TRBV3-1 (or the pseudogene TRBV3-2) to TRBJ1-1, with 7 bases fitting TRBD1. The germline V gene encodes CDR1 LGHDT and CDR2 YNNKEL (reference sequence). Losses at the gene ends were 6 bases for V and 0 bases for J; bases not matched to a gene: 7. CDR3 length: 15 amino acids. The chain's CDR3 is CASRRDSGMNTEAFF. In nucleotides, the CDR3 is TGTGCCAGCAGACGGGACAGCGGAATGAACACTGAAGCTTTCTTT.

The CDR3 DNA reads as TGTGCCATGCGGACAGACCCCTATAATTCACCCCTCCACTTT. It is translated as CAMRTDPYNSPLHF. The chain employs TRBV10-3 and TRBJ1-6, with a weak D call TRBD1 (6 bases). Trimming shortened V by 9 bases and J by 2 bases, and 11 bases separated the two germline ends. The CDR3 runs to 14 residues. Germline V lookup: CDR1 ENHRY, CDR2 SYGVKD.

Comment on this clone: At one end the junction does not follow the germline gene, possibly because of a read error. The chain carries TRBV11-3 and TRBJ2-2, with 9 bases that match TRBD1. This CDR3 has 16 residues. Germline V gene data show CDR1 as SGHNT and CDR2 as YENEEA. CDR3 nucleotides: TGTGCCAGCAGCCTAGACGGGACAGGGATCACCGGGGAGCTGTTTTTT. Translation: CASSLDGTGITGELFF.

J is TRBJ2-1 and V is TRBV5-1; possibly TRBD2 for D (5 bases). Per the germline V gene, CDR1 is SGHRS and CDR2 is YFSETQ. There are 15 residues in the CDR3. Trimming removed 6 bases from V and 0 bases from J, with 13 bases in between. Here the CDR3 reads CASTQTSISYNEQFF. CDR3 DNA: TGCGCCAGCACCCAAACTAGTATCTCCTACAATGAGCAGTTCTTC.

The rearrangement joins TRBV30 to TRBJ1-5; no firm D call. Per the germline V gene, CDR1 is GTSNPN and CDR2 is SVGIG (reference sequence). Trimming took off 0 bases at V and 3 bases at J, with 15 bases between the two ends. The CDR3 extends over 16 amino acids. Here the CDR3 DNA reads TGTGCCTGGAGTGTACGCGGTGCCCTCATCAATCAGCCCCAGCATTTT. Protein product: CAWSVRGALINQPQHF.

The V and J genes are TRBV2 and TRBJ1-1; the match to TRBD1 covers 7 bases. Germline V gene sequence: CDR1 SNHLY, CDR2 FYNNEI. The CDR3 is made up of 14 amino acids. V was pared by 4 bases and J by 11 bases, with 13 bases of the junction left unmatched. Written as DNA, the CDR3 is TGTGCCAGCAGTGCAGAACAGGGGATTTCCAGGGCTTTCTTT. Protein: CASSAEQGISRAFF.

This rearrangement joins TRBV5-1 to TRBJ1-2; D not resolved. The ends were cut back, 0 bases at V and 5 bases at J, with 5 bases in the middle. The CDR3 is 12 residues long. CDR1 is SGHRS, CDR2 YFSETQ, per germline. CDR3: CASSLGEYGYTF. The DNA of the CDR3 is TGCGCCAGCAGCTTGGGCGAATATGGCTACACCTTC. The variable domain in full, completed from reference TRBV5-1 and TRBJ1-2, reads KAGVTQTPRYLIKTRGQQVTLSCSPISGHRSVSWYQQTPGQGLQFLFEYFSETQRNKGNFPGRFSGRQFSNSRSEMNVSTLELGDSALYLCASSLGEYGYTFGSGTRLTVV.

This rearrangement joins TRBV2 to TRBJ2-5; D is perhaps TRBD2 (5 bases). V shed 7 bases and J shed 1 base, with 13 bases lying between them. Germline CDR1 is SNHLY and CDR2 is FYNNEI. The CDR3 has 14 amino acids. CDR3 in DNA: TGTGCCAGCAACCTCCGGGGTCCCCAAGAGACCCAGTACTTC. As protein: CASNLRGPQETQYF.

CDR3 residues: CATSDPREGDYGYTF. The CDR3 DNA reads TGTGCCACCAGTGATCCTCGCGAAGGGGACTATGGCTACACCTTC. V gene TRBV24-1 combines with J gene TRBJ1-2, with a weak D call TRBD1 (5 bases). V lost 3 bases to trimming and J lost 3 bases, with 13 bases between them. The CDR3 runs to 15 residues. The germline V gene has CDR1 KGHDR and CDR2 SFDVKD.